This record concerns one T cell receptor beta chain sequence. The data were produced by immunoSEQ multiplex PCR, yet TCRdb's version contains in-frame clones alone and is incomplete. The sample gives 150,000 to 250,000 clones, 75% to 90% of which show up once; around 2.3% is in the top ten. The germline V gene encodes CDR1 SEHNR and CDR2 FQNEAQ (reference sequence). The CDR3 is 14 amino acids. V lost 5 bases and J lost 5, with 16 bases in between. This sample was taken from a study of blood T cell repertoires in COVID-19. Sequences were obtained from PBMCs or T cells enriched from blood (not recorded which). The sequence was obtained from a woman in her twenties or thirties who had recovered from COVID-19. J is TRBJ2-7 and V is TRBV7-9; a weak D match, TRBD2 (6 bases). The CDR3 DNA reads TGTGCCAGCAGCCTCCGGGACTCTAGGGACGAGCAGTACTTC. Its translation is CASSLRDSRDEQYF.